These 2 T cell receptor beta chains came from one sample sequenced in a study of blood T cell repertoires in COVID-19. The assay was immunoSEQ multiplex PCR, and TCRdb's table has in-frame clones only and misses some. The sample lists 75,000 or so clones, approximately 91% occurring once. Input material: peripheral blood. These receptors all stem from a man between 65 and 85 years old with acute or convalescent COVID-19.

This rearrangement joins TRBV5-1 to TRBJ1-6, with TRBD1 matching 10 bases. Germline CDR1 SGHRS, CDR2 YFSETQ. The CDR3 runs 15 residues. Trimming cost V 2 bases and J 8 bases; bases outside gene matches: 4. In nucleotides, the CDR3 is TGCGCCAGCAGCTTCGGGGACAGGGGTGATTCACCCCTCCACTTT. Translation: CASSFGDRGDSPLHF.

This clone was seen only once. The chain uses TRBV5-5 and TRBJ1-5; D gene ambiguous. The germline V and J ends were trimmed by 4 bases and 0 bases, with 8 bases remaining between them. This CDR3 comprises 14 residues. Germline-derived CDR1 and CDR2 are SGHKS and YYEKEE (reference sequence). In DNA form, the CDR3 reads TGTGCCAGCAGCAATTCTTATAGCAATCAGCCCCAGCATTTT. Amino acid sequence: CASSNSYSNQPQHF.